This TCR beta chain was documented in a study of technical replicates of blood from several donors. Method: immunoSEQ multiplex PCR; TCRdb's copy keeps in-frame clones and lacks some. The data show 75,000 to 95,000 clones, roughly 96% seen once. The receptor was derived from a human donor in good health. Sample: T cells isolated from PBMCs.

In nucleotides, the CDR3 is TGTGCCAGTAAGGGGACAGGGGCTTACAATGAGCAGTTCTTC. This gives the protein CASKGTGAYNEQFF. The rearrangement joins TRBV19 to TRBJ2-1; TRBD1 agrees at 10 bases. CDR3 size: 14 residues. Trimming at V came to 7 bases and at J to 4 bases, leaving 4 bases not matched to a gene. Germline values: CDR1 LNHDA, CDR2 SQIVND (reference sequence).